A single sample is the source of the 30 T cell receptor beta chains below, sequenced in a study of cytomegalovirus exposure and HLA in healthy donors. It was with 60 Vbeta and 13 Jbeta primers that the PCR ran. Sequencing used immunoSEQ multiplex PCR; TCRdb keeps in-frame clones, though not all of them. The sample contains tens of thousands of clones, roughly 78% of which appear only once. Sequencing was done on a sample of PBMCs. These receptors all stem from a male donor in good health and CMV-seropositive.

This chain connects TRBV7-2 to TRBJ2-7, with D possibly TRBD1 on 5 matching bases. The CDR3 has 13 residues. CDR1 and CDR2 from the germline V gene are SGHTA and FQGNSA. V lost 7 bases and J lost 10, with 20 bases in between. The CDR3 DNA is TGTGCCAGCACCATTAGCCGGTGGGGCGAACAGTACTTC. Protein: CASTISRWGEQYF.

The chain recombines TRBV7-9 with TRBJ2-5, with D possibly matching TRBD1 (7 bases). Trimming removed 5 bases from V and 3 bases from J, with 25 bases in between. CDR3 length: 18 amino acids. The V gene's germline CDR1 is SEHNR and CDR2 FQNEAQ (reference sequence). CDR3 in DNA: TGTGCCAGCAGCCCTTCGGGGGACAGAGGGGTGGAAAAAGAGACCCAGTACTTC. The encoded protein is CASSPSGDRGVEKETQYF.

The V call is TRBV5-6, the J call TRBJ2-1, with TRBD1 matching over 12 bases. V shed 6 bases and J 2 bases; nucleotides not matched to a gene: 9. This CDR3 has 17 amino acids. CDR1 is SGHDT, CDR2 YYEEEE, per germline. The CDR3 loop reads CASKASGQGAPYNEQFF. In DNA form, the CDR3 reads TGTGCCAGCAAAGCTTCGGGACAGGGGGCTCCCTACAATGAGCAGTTCTTC.

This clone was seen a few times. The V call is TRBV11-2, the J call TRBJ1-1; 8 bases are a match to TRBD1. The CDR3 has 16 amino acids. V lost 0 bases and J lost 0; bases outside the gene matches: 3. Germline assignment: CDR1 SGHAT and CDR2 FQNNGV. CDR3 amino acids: CASSLEGQVMNTEAFF. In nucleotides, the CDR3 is TGTGCCAGCAGCTTAGAGGGACAGGTGATGAACACTGAAGCTTTCTTT.

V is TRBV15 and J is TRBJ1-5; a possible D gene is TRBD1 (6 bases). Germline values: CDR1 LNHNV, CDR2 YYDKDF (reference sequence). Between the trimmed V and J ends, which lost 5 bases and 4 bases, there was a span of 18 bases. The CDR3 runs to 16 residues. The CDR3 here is CATSLSGGARNQPQHF. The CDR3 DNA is TGTGCCACCAGCCTCTCTGGGGGGGCACGAAATCAGCCCCAGCATTTT.

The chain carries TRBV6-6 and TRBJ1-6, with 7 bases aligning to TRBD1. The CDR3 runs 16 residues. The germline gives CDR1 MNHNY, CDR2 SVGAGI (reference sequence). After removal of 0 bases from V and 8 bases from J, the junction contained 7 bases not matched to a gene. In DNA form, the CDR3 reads TGTGCCAGCAGTTACTCAGGGGGCAGGGTGCATTCACCCCTCCACTTT. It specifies CASSYSGGRVHSPLHF.

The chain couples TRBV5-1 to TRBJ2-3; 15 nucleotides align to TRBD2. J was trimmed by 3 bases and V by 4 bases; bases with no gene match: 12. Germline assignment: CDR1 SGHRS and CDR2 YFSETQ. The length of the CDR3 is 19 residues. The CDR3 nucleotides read TGCGCCAGCAGCCCAGGACTAGCGGGAGGGCGGACCACAACAGATACGCAGTATTTT. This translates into CASSPGLAGGRTTTDTQYF.

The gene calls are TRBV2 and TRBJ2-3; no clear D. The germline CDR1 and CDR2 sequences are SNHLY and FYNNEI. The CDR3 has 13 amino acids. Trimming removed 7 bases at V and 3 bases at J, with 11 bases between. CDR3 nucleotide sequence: TGTGCCAGCAAATCATCAGAAACAGATACGCAGTATTTT. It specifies CASKSSETDTQYF.

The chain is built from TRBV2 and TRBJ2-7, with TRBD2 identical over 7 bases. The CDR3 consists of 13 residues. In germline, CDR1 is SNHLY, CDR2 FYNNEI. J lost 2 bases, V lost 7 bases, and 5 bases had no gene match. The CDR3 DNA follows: TGTGCCAGCACGCGGGAGTTAACCTACGAGCAGTACTTC. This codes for CASTRELTYEQYF.

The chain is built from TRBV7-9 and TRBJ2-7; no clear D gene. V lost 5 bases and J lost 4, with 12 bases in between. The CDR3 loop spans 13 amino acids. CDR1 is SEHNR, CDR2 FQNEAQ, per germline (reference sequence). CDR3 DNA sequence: TGTGCCAGCAGCCCGCCTTTACTATACGAGCAGTACTTC. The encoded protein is CASSPPLLYEQYF.

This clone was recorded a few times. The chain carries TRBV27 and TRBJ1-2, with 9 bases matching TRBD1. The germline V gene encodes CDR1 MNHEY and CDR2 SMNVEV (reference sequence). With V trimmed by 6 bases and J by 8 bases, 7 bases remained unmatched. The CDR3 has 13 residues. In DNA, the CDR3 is TGTGCCAGCAGGAGTACAGGGGGCTGGGGCTACACCTTC. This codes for CASRSTGGWGYTF.

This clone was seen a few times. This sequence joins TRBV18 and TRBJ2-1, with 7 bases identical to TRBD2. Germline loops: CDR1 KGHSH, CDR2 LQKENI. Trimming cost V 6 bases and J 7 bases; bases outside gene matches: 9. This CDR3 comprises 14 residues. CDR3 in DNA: TGTGCCAGCTCCCCGGGGGGACTCCCTAATGAGCAGTTCTTC. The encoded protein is CASSPGGLPNEQFF.

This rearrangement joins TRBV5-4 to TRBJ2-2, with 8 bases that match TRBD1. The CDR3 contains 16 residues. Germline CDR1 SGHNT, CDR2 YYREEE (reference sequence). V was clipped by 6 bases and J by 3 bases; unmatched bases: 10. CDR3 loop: CASNSRGPGDTGELFF. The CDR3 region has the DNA TGTGCCAGCAACAGCAGGGGGCCGGGGGACACCGGGGAGCTGTTTTTT.

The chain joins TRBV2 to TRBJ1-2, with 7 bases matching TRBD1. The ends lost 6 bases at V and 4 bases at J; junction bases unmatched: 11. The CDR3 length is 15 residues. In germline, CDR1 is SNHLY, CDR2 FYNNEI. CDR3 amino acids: CASREKTGLAYGYTF. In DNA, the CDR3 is TGTGCCAGCAGGGAGAAGACAGGGCTCGCCTATGGCTACACCTTC.

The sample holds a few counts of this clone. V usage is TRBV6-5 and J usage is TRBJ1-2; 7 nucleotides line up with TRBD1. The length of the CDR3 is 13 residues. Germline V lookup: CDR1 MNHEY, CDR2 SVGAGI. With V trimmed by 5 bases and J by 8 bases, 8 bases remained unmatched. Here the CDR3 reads CASSRNRGGGYTF. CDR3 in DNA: TGTGCCAGCAGTCGAAACAGGGGAGGAGGCTACACCTTC.

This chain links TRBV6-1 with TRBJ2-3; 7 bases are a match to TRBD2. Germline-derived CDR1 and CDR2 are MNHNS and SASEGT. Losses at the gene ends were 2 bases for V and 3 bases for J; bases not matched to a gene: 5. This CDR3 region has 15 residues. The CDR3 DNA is TGTGCCAGCAGTGAATGGGCGGGAGCGACAGATACGCAGTATTTT. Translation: CASSEWAGATDTQYF.

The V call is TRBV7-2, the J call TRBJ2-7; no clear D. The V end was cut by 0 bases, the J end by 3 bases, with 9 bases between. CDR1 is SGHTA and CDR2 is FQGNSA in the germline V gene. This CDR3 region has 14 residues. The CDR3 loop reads CASSLAPGNYEQYF. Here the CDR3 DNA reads TGTGCCAGCAGCTTAGCCCCAGGAAACTACGAGCAGTACTTC.

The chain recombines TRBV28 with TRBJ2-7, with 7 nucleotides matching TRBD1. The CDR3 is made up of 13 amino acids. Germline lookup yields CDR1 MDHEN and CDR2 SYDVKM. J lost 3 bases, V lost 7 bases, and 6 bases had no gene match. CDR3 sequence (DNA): TGTGCCAGCACTTGGGACAGACACTACGAGCAGTACTTC. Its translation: CASTWDRHYEQYF. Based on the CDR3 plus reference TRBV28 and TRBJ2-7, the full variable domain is DVKVTQSSRYLVKRTGEKVFLECVQDMDHENMFWYRQDPGLGLRLIYFSYDVKMKEKGDIPEGYSVSREKKERFSLILESASTNQTSMYLCASTWDRHYEQYFGPGTRLTVT.

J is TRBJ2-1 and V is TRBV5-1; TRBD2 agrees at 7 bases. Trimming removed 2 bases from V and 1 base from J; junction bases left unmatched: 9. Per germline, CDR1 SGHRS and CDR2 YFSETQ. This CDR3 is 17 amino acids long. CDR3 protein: CASSLRSRRESYNEQFF. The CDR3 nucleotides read TGCGCCAGCAGCTTAAGATCCCGGCGGGAGTCCTACAATGAGCAGTTCTTC.

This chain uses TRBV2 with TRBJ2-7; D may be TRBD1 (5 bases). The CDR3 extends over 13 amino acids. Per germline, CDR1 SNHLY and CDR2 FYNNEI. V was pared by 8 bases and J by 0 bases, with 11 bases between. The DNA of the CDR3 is TGTGCCAGCCGGGCCAGGGTCTCCTACGAGCAGTACTTC. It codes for CASRARVSYEQYF.

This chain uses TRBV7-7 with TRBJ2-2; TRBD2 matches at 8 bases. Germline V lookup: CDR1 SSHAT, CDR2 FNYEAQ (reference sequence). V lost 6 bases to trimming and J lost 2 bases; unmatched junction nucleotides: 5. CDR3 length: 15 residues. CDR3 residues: CASSQTSVNTGELFF. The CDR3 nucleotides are TGTGCCAGCAGTCAGACTAGCGTAAACACCGGGGAGCTGTTTTTT.

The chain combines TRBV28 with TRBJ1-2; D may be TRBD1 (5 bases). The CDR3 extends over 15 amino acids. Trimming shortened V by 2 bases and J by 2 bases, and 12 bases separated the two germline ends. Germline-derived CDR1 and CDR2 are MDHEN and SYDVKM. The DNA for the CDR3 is TGTGCCAGCAGTTTAAGACAGAGTTTAAACTATGGCTACACCTTC. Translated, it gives CASSLRQSLNYGYTF.

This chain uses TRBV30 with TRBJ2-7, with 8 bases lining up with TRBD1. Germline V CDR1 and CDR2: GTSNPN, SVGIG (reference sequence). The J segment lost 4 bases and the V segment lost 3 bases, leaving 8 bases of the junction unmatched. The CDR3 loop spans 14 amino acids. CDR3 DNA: TGTGCCTGGAGGGAATTCAGGGGGCAGTACGAGCAGTACTTC. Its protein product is CAWREFRGQYEQYF.

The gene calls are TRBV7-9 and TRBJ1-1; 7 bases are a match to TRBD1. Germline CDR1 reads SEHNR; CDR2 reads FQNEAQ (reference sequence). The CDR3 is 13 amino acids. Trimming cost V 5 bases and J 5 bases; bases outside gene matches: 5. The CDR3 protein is CASSQGQLTEAFF. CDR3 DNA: TGTGCCAGCAGCCAGGGACAGCTTACTGAAGCTTTCTTT.

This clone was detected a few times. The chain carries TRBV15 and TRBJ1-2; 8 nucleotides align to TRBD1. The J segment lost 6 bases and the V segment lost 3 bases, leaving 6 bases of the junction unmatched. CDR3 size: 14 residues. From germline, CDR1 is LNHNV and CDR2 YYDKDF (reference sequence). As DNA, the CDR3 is TGTGCCACCAGCAGGGACAGGGAGTCGGATGGCTACACCTTC. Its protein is CATSRDRESDGYTF.

This CDR3 reads CASSFGRNNEQFF. The CDR3 DNA reads TGTGCCAGCAGTTTTGGCAGAAACAATGAGCAGTTCTTC. The V call is TRBV27, the J call TRBJ2-1; D is uncertain. CDR1 MNHEY and CDR2 SMNVEV come from the germline V gene (reference sequence). There are 13 residues in the CDR3. V dropped 3 bases and J dropped 5 bases, with 8 bases sitting between them.

As DNA, the CDR3 is TGTGCCAGCAGCTTAGATAACTCCCGGGGGCCCCAGCATTTT. Its translation is CASSLDNSRGPQHF. V usage is TRBV7-8 and J usage is TRBJ1-5, with D uncertain. The CDR3 has 14 amino acids. Germline V gene lookup returns CDR1 SGHVS and CDR2 FQNEAQ. V gave up 1 base and J gave up 9 bases, with 13 bases separating them.

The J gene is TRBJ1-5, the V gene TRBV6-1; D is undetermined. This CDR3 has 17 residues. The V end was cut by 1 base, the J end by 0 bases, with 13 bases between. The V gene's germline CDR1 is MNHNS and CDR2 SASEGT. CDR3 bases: TGTGCCAGCAGTGAAGGGTTAAGGAACTATAGCAATCAGCCCCAGCATTTT. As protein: CASSEGLRNYSNQPQHF.

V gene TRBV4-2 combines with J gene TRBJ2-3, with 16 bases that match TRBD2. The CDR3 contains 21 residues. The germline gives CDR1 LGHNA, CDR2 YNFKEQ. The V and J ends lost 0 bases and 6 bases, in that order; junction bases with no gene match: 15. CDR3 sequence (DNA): TGTGCCAGCAGCCAAGACAGTTCTGGGACTAGCGGGAGGGCCCTCAGGGATACGCAGTATTTT. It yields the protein CASSQDSSGTSGRALRDTQYF.

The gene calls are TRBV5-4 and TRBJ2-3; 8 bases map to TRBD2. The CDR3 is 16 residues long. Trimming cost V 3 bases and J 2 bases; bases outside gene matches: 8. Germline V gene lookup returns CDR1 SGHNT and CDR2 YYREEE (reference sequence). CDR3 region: CASSSRLATNTDTQYF. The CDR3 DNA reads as TGTGCCAGCAGCTCAAGACTAGCGACCAACACAGATACGCAGTATTTT.